This T cell receptor (beta chain) was recorded in a study of shared clonotypes between healthy human individuals. How the authors handled the data: Quality scores were absent from the junction-only immunoSEQ sequences, so filtering differed. Sequencing was performed with immunoSEQ multiplex PCR; in TCRdb, only in-frame clones are kept and a portion is missing. V and J calls and clone size are given by that table; D and trimming were obtained from the DNA. The sample contains approximately 940,000 clones, approximately 80% of which appear only once. Division of CD4+ cells produced a CD45RA+ naive subset and a CD45RA-negative memory subset. Per the germline V gene, CDR1 is MNHNY and CDR2 is SVGAGI (reference sequence). This CDR3 is built from 14 residues. Deletions cut 0 bases from V and 10 bases from J, with 10 bases between.

The receptor was derived from a man younger than 35 in good health. The J gene is TRBJ1-6, the V gene TRBV6-6; a possible D gene is TRBD1 (6 bases). Source material: memory CD4+ T cells sorted from blood. Subset meaning: CD45RA-negative fraction. The CDR3 is CASSYSDRRSPLHF. DNA for the CDR3: TGTGCCAGCAGTTACTCCGACAGGCGGTCACCCCTCCACTTT.